The rows below give T cell receptor beta chains drawn from one sample of a study of beta chain features in type 1 diabetes. The table came from immunoSEQ multiplex PCR; TCRdb's copy has only in-frame clones and leaves some out. There are 150,000 to 200,000 clones in the sample; over 55% occur only once, and around 0.096% lies in the top ten. The sample taken for sequencing was naive CD4+ T cells from blood. Every receptor here comes from a man aged 25-45 years with type 1 diabetes. Each CDR3 is given with its conserved first and last residue. D genes are given only for firm matches. Clone size is given for some rows only: seen once, a few or many times, or a class if the clone is expanded.

j_gene: TRBJ2-5
d_gene: TRBD1
abundance: -
v_gene: TRBV7-2
CDR3nt: TGTGCCAGCAGCTTGGAGGGGACAGGCAGACAAGAGACCCAGTACTTC
CDR3aa: CASSLEGTGRQETQYF

j_gene: TRBJ2-4
d_gene: -
abundance: -
v_gene: TRBV21-1
CDR3nt: TGTGCCAGCAGCATCCGGACAGTCGTGTTGGGGAAAGCCAAAAACATTCAGTACTTC
CDR3aa: CASSIRTVVLGKAKNIQYF

j_gene: TRBJ1-5
d_gene: -
abundance: -
v_gene: TRBV7-9
CDR3nt: TGTGCCAGCAGCTTAGACGGCCATAGCAATCAGCCCCAGCATTTT
CDR3aa: CASSLDGHSNQPQHF

j_gene: TRBJ2-5
d_gene: -
abundance: -
v_gene: TRBV6-5
CDR3nt: TGTGCCAGCAGTTACAACCTGGAGACCCAGTACTTC
CDR3aa: CASSYNLETQYF

j_gene: TRBJ2-3
d_gene: TRBD1
abundance: -
v_gene: TRBV7-2
CDR3nt: TGTGCCAGCAGCCTCGGACAGGGCTTCACAGATACGCAGTATTTT
CDR3aa: CASSLGQGFTDTQYF

j_gene: TRBJ2-3
d_gene: TRBD2
abundance: -
v_gene: TRBV5-1
CDR3nt: TGCGCCAGCAGCTTGCGCGGGGGGAACACAGATACGCAGTATTTT
CDR3aa: CASSLRGGNTDTQYF

j_gene: TRBJ1-4
d_gene: -
abundance: -
v_gene: TRBV29-1
CDR3nt: TGCAGCGTTGAGAGGTACAGAAGGGATGAAAAACTGTTTTTT
CDR3aa: CSVERYRRDEKLFF

j_gene: TRBJ1-5
d_gene: -
abundance: -
v_gene: TRBV25-1
CDR3nt: TGTGCCAGCAGTGACTACAGGAGCAATCAGCCCCAGCATTTT
CDR3aa: CASSDYRSNQPQHF

j_gene: TRBJ1-6
d_gene: -
abundance: -
v_gene: TRBV4-3
CDR3nt: TGCGCCAGCAGCCAAGGCAGCTCCTATAATTCACCCCTCCACTTT
CDR3aa: CASSQGSSYNSPLHF

j_gene: TRBJ2-5
d_gene: -
abundance: -
v_gene: TRBV7-2
CDR3nt: TGTGCCGGAGGTCTAACTAAAGAGACCCAGTACTTC
CDR3aa: CAGGLTKETQYF

j_gene: TRBJ2-5
d_gene: TRBD2
abundance: few
v_gene: TRBV4-1
CDR3nt: TGCGCCAGCAGCCATGAAGTAGCGGGGCGAGAGACCCAGTACTTC
CDR3aa: CASSHEVAGRETQYF

j_gene: TRBJ1-5
d_gene: -
abundance: -
v_gene: TRBV19
CDR3nt: TGTGCCAGTAGTATCGCTGTCGGTCAGCCCCAGCATTTT
CDR3aa: CASSIAVGQPQHF

j_gene: TRBJ2-7
d_gene: TRBD2
abundance: -
v_gene: TRBV7-9
CDR3nt: TGTGCCAGCAGCTTATCTCTAGCGGTATCCTACGAGCAGTACTTC
CDR3aa: CASSLSLAVSYEQYF

j_gene: TRBJ2-3
d_gene: -
abundance: -
v_gene: TRBV5-4
CDR3nt: TGTGCCAGCAGCTACTTTACAGGTGGGGCAGATACGCAGTATTTT
CDR3aa: CASSYFTGGADTQYF

j_gene: TRBJ2-7
d_gene: -
abundance: few
v_gene: TRBV7-2
CDR3nt: TGTGCCAGCAGCTTAGGGCCCTCCTACGAGCAGTACTTC
CDR3aa: CASSLGPSYEQYF

j_gene: TRBJ2-1
d_gene: -
abundance: -
v_gene: TRBV28
CDR3nt: TGTGCCAGCGGGTCGGCGGGCCAGGGTTACAATGAGCAGTTCTTC
CDR3aa: CASGSAGQGYNEQFF

j_gene: TRBJ2-5
d_gene: -
abundance: -
v_gene: TRBV7-2
CDR3nt: TGTGCCAGCAGCTTAATGACTTCGGAGACCCAGTACTTC
CDR3aa: CASSLMTSETQYF

j_gene: TRBJ1-1
d_gene: -
abundance: few
v_gene: TRBV28
CDR3nt: TGTGCCAGCAGTTCCGGAGGTGAGGGTGACACTGAAGCTTTCTTT
CDR3aa: CASSSGGEGDTEAFF

j_gene: TRBJ1-6
d_gene: -
abundance: -
v_gene: TRBV9
CDR3nt: TGTGCCAGCAAAGGGGAAGGTTCACCCCTCCACTTT
CDR3aa: CASKGEGSPLHF

j_gene: TRBJ2-1
d_gene: -
abundance: -
v_gene: TRBV28
CDR3nt: TGTGCCAGCAGTTTAACTAGCACTGATGAGCAGTTCTTC
CDR3aa: CASSLTSTDEQFF

j_gene: TRBJ2-1
d_gene: -
abundance: -
v_gene: TRBV2
CDR3nt: TGTGCCAGCAGTGAGGGACTTCTAGGGTACAATGAGCAGTTCTTC
CDR3aa: CASSEGLLGYNEQFF

j_gene: TRBJ2-3
d_gene: TRBD2
abundance: -
v_gene: TRBV27
CDR3nt: TGTGCCAGCAGTCCAGACCTCGGACTAGCCCCGGGCATGGATACGCAGTATTTT
CDR3aa: CASSPDLGLAPGMDTQYF

j_gene: TRBJ2-3
d_gene: TRBD2
abundance: few
v_gene: TRBV10-1
CDR3nt: TGCGCCAGCAGTGATGTAGCGGGGGGCCGTCCAGATACGCAGTATTTT
CDR3aa: CASSDVAGGRPDTQYF

j_gene: TRBJ2-3
d_gene: -
abundance: -
v_gene: TRBV28
CDR3nt: TGTGCCAGCAGCCCCGGGGAGGCGACTAGCACAGATACGCAGTATTTT
CDR3aa: CASSPGEATSTDTQYF

j_gene: TRBJ2-6
d_gene: -
abundance: few
v_gene: TRBV18
CDR3nt: TGTGCCAGCTCACCCCAGGGTTCTGGGGCCAACGTCCTGACTTTC
CDR3aa: CASSPQGSGANVLTF

j_gene: TRBJ2-1
d_gene: -
abundance: once
v_gene: TRBV25-1
CDR3nt: TGTGCCAGCAGTGGACGGAGGAGGGACTCCTGGAGCCACAATGAGCAGTTCTTC
CDR3aa: CASSGRRRDSWSHNEQFF

j_gene: TRBJ2-3
d_gene: -
abundance: -
v_gene: TRBV2
CDR3nt: TGTGCCAGCAGTCGACAGGCCACAGATACGCAGTATTTT
CDR3aa: CASSRQATDTQYF

j_gene: TRBJ2-3
d_gene: -
abundance: -
v_gene: TRBV5-6
CDR3nt: TGTGCCAGCAGGATCCGGCGGGGCACAGATACGCAGTATTTT
CDR3aa: CASRIRRGTDTQYF

j_gene: TRBJ2-7
d_gene: TRBD1
abundance: -
v_gene: TRBV7-9
CDR3nt: TGTGCCAGCAGCTATTCCGGGACAGGGATCTACGAGCAGTACTTC
CDR3aa: CASSYSGTGIYEQYF

j_gene: TRBJ2-1
d_gene: -
abundance: few
v_gene: TRBV7-9
CDR3nt: TGTGCCAGCAGCTTAGAAGGCAATGAGCAGTTCTTC
CDR3aa: CASSLEGNEQFF

j_gene: TRBJ2-3
d_gene: TRBD2
abundance: -
v_gene: TRBV7-9
CDR3nt: TGTGCCAGCAGCTTACTAGCGGGGGGGCGCACAGATACGCAGTATTTT
CDR3aa: CASSLLAGGRTDTQYF

j_gene: TRBJ1-1
d_gene: TRBD1
abundance: -
v_gene: TRBV30
CDR3nt: TGTGCCTGGAGTGGACAGGGGACCACTGAAGCTTTCTTT
CDR3aa: CAWSGQGTTEAFF

j_gene: TRBJ2-5
d_gene: -
abundance: few
v_gene: TRBV10-3
CDR3nt: TGTGCCATCAGTTGGGGCCGGGAGACCCAGTACTTC
CDR3aa: CAISWGRETQYF

j_gene: TRBJ2-1
d_gene: TRBD1
abundance: -
v_gene: TRBV7-2
CDR3nt: TGTGCCAGCAGCTTATGGCCCGGGACAGGGACCTACAATGAGCAGTTCTTC
CDR3aa: CASSLWPGTGTYNEQFF

j_gene: TRBJ2-7
d_gene: TRBD1
abundance: -
v_gene: TRBV19
CDR3nt: TGTGCCAGCTCCAGCTCCGGGACAGGGACCTACGAGCAGTACTTC
CDR3aa: CASSSSGTGTYEQYF

j_gene: TRBJ2-1
d_gene: TRBD2
abundance: -
v_gene: TRBV9
CDR3nt: TGTGCCAGCAGCGTAGGACTAGCGGGATACAATGAGCAGTTCTTC
CDR3aa: CASSVGLAGYNEQFF

j_gene: TRBJ2-4
d_gene: -
abundance: -
v_gene: TRBV11-2
CDR3nt: TGTGCCAGCAGCTTAACAGGAATAGCCAAAAACATTCAGTACTTC
CDR3aa: CASSLTGIAKNIQYF

j_gene: TRBJ2-5
d_gene: -
abundance: -
v_gene: TRBV11-2
CDR3nt: TGTGCCAGCAGTTGGACGGTTCAAGAGACCCAGTACTTC
CDR3aa: CASSWTVQETQYF

j_gene: TRBJ2-5
d_gene: -
abundance: -
v_gene: TRBV29-1
CDR3nt: TGCAGCGTCTCGTTCGGGACGGCCCAAGAGACCCAGTACTTC
CDR3aa: CSVSFGTAQETQYF

j_gene: TRBJ2-2
d_gene: -
abundance: -
v_gene: TRBV11-2
CDR3nt: TGTGCCAGCAGCTGGGTACAGGGTCCGAACACCGGGGAGCTGTTTTTT
CDR3aa: CASSWVQGPNTGELFF

j_gene: TRBJ2-2
d_gene: TRBD2
abundance: once
v_gene: TRBV29-1
CDR3nt: TGCAGCGTTTTAAGCGGGGTGAACACCGGGGAGCTGTTTTTT
CDR3aa: CSVLSGVNTGELFF

j_gene: TRBJ2-7
d_gene: -
abundance: -
v_gene: TRBV30
CDR3nt: TGTGCCTGGAGACCCAGGGGAGACTACGAGCAGTACTTC
CDR3aa: CAWRPRGDYEQYF

j_gene: TRBJ1-6
d_gene: -
abundance: -
v_gene: TRBV11-2
CDR3nt: TGTGCCAGCAGCTTAGATTTAGTGTCACCCCTCCACTTT
CDR3aa: CASSLDLVSPLHF

j_gene: TRBJ2-5
d_gene: -
abundance: few
v_gene: TRBV28
CDR3nt: TGTGCCAGCAGTTTGCAAGAGACCCAGTACTTC
CDR3aa: CASSLQETQYF

j_gene: TRBJ1-1
d_gene: -
abundance: -
v_gene: TRBV5-1
CDR3nt: TGCGCCAGCAGCTTGGTCGTGAACACTGAAGCTTTCTTT
CDR3aa: CASSLVVNTEAFF

j_gene: TRBJ1-1
d_gene: -
abundance: once
v_gene: TRBV7-9
CDR3nt: TGTGCCAGCGGAGAGTTACTTGAAGCTTTCTTT
CDR3aa: CASGELLEAFF

j_gene: TRBJ2-1
d_gene: -
abundance: -
v_gene: TRBV5-8
CDR3nt: TGTGCCAGCAGCCCGCCACAGGGAAACAATGAGCAGTTCTTC
CDR3aa: CASSPPQGNNEQFF